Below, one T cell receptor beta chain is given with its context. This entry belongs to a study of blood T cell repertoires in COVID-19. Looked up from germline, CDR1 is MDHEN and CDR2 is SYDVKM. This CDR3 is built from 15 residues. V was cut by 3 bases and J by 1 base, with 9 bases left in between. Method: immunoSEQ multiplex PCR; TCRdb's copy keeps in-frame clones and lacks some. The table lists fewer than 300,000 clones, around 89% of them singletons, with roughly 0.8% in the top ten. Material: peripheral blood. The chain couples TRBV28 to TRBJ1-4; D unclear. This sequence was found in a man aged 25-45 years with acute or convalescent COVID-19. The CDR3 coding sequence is TGTGCCAGCAGTTTCGGGATGGAAACTAATGAAAAACTGTTTTTT. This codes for CASSFGMETNEKLFF.